One T cell receptor (beta chain) is described in this entry. The record originates from a study of blood T cell repertoires in COVID-19. Participants, roughly 18 to 90 years old, spanned 25 or so US areas. Deletions cut 0 bases from V and 5 bases from J, with 10 bases between. The CDR3 loop spans 15 amino acids. Germline-derived CDR1 and CDR2 are MNHEY and SVGAGI. Generated by immunoSEQ multiplex PCR, the TCRdb table keeps only in-frame clones and is missing some. This table has about 250,000 clones, roughly 80% appearing once. The V and J genes are TRBV6-5 and TRBJ2-2; possibly TRBD1 for D (6 bases). This TCR was sampled from a woman between 40 and 55 years old who had been exposed to COVID-19. Sequencing was done on a sample of PBMCs or T cells enriched from blood (not recorded which). The CDR3 here is CASSYSNRVTGELFF. The CDR3 bases are TGTGCCAGCAGTTACTCGAACAGGGTTACCGGGGAGCTGTTTTTT.